This T cell receptor (beta chain) was observed in a study of T-cell reconstitution after alpha-beta-depleted transplantation in children. During its preparation, the TCRbeta library received unique molecular identifiers. One entry per CDR3 protein results from TCRdb running MiXCR on the PCR reads. The repertoire holds 450,000 to 600,000 distinct CDR3 sequences, with over 25% as singletons. Only a few counts were recorded for this clonotype. CDR3 length equals 15 residues. Germline CDR1 SGHRS, CDR2 YFSETQ. V lost 5 bases to trimming and J lost 5 bases, with 16 bases between them. This receptor was obtained from a human donor who donated a stem cell graft to a child with aplastic anemia. This sample comprised PBMCs from the stem cell graft donor, obtained from the stem cell graft. J is TRBJ1-4 and V is TRBV5-1; perhaps TRBD1 as D (5 bases). For the CDR3, the DNA is TGCGCCAGCAGGGACCCGATTGGGGGAAATGAAAAACTGTTTTTT. This sequence encodes CASRDPIGGNEKLFF.